These 30 T cell receptor beta chains were sequenced from one sample in a study of blood T cell repertoires in COVID-19. The table came from immunoSEQ multiplex PCR; TCRdb's copy has only in-frame clones and leaves some out. The repertoire holds 150,000 to 200,000 clones, about 86% seen once, with around 8.6% in the top ten. Specimen: peripheral blood. These receptors all stem from a man in his fifties with active or convalescent COVID-19.

The V and J genes are TRBV3-1 (or the pseudogene TRBV3-2) and TRBJ2-2; TRBD1 agrees at 7 bases. Germline CDR1 is LGHDT and CDR2 is YNNKEL (reference sequence). V shed 5 bases, J shed 0 bases, and the junction held 3 bases outside the gene matches. The CDR3 runs to 15 residues. CDR3 coding DNA: TGTGCCAGCAGCTCTCAGGGGGCGAACACCGGGGAGCTGTTTTTT. Translation gives CASSSQGANTGELFF.

This chain connects TRBV9 to TRBJ1-2; 9 bases match TRBD1. This CDR3 contains 14 residues. Looked up from germline, CDR1 is SGDLS and CDR2 is YYNGEE. V shed 4 bases and J 5 bases; nucleotides not matched to a gene: 6. The CDR3 sequence is CASSTGQGSYGYTF. The CDR3 DNA reads TGTGCCAGCAGCACGGGACAGGGTTCGTATGGCTACACCTTC.

This sequence joins TRBV18 and TRBJ1-1, with D tentatively TRBD1 (6 bases). V was shortened by 0 bases and J by 2 bases, with 13 bases between the two germline ends. This CDR3 comprises 16 residues. The germline V gene encodes CDR1 KGHSH and CDR2 LQKENI. Written as DNA, the CDR3 is TGTGCCAGCTCACCACCTATGGGGGGGGCTAACACTGAAGCTTTCTTT. Residues: CASSPPMGGANTEAFF.

The chain links TRBV4-1 to TRBJ2-3, with D perhaps TRBD1 (6 bases). Trimming pared 2 bases from V and 0 bases from J, leaving 9 bases between. This CDR3 contains 15 residues. The germline V gene has CDR1 MGHRA and CDR2 YSYEKL. Here the CDR3 DNA reads TGCGCCAGCAGCCAACATGGGACAAGCACAGATACGCAGTATTTT. Translated, it gives CASSQHGTSTDTQYF.

This clone has just a few counts. The rearrangement links TRBV6-1 to TRBJ1-2; the D gene is possibly TRBD1 (5 bases). V was pared by 0 bases and J by 6 bases, with 17 bases between. CDR3 length: 16 residues. Per germline, CDR1 MNHNS and CDR2 SASEGT. The CDR3 loop is CASSEAAWQGGDGYTF. The CDR3 nucleotides read TGTGCCAGCAGTGAAGCGGCCTGGCAGGGTGGGGATGGCTACACCTTC.

The rearrangement links TRBV6-1 to TRBJ1-1; D unresolved. Germline lookup yields CDR1 MNHNS and CDR2 SASEGT. The V end was cut by 3 bases, the J end by 2 bases, with 7 bases between. This CDR3 is 13 amino acids long. The CDR3 reads CASSEVVNTEAFF. The CDR3 coding sequence is TGTGCCAGCAGTGAGGTAGTAAACACTGAAGCTTTCTTT.

CDR3 bases: TGTGCCAGCTCACCCCCCGGGGAGGGCACCGGGGAGCTGTTTTTT. Its translation is CASSPPGEGTGELFF. The chain recombines TRBV18 with TRBJ2-2; 7 nucleotides match TRBD2. J gave up 4 bases and V 3 bases, and 5 bases lay outside the gene matches. CDR1 KGHSH and CDR2 LQKENI come from the germline V gene. The CDR3 contains 15 residues.

Details on this clone: Compared with germline, one end of the junction differs, possibly owing to a read error. The chain employs TRBV12-5 and TRBJ1-1; D call uncertain. This CDR3 is 12 amino acids long. CDR1 is LGHNT and CDR2 is FRNRAP in the germline V gene. The CDR3 DNA reads as TGTGCTAGTGGTTTCGACAACAGTGAAGCTTTCTTT. Its translation is CASGFDNSEAFF.

The chain combines TRBV5-6 with TRBJ2-1; perhaps TRBD2 as D (5 bases). The length of the CDR3 is 12 residues. Between the trimmed V and J ends, which lost 6 bases and 3 bases, there was a span of 7 bases. CDR1 is SGHDT, CDR2 YYEEEE, per germline. The CDR3: CASNGSYNEQFF. The CDR3 DNA follows: TGTGCCAGCAATGGGAGCTACAATGAGCAGTTCTTC.

This chain connects TRBV6-5 to TRBJ2-7; D unresolved. CDR1 and CDR2 from the germline V gene are MNHEY and SVGAGI. Deletions cut 8 bases from V and 2 bases from J, with 13 bases between. The CDR3 is 13 residues long. This chain's CDR3 is CASGQTITYEQYF. In nucleotides, the CDR3 is TGTGCCAGCGGGCAGACCATAACCTACGAGCAGTACTTC.

This clone was counted once. The V call is TRBV28, the J call TRBJ2-4; 12 nucleotides line up with TRBD1. The ends lost 5 bases at V and 0 bases at J; junction bases unmatched: 5. This CDR3 spans 17 amino acids. Per the germline V gene, CDR1 is MDHEN and CDR2 is SYDVKM. The chain's CDR3 is CASSTGTGGRAKNIQYF. CDR3 DNA: TGTGCCAGCAGTACCGGGACAGGGGGCCGAGCCAAAAACATTCAGTACTTC.

V gene TRBV19 combines with J gene TRBJ1-1, with D perhaps TRBD1 (5 bases). V was pared by 4 bases and J by 3 bases, with 9 bases between. Germline CDR1 is LNHDA and CDR2 is SQIVND (reference sequence). The CDR3 spans 13 residues. The CDR3 region has the DNA TGTGCCAGTAGTACCCTAGGGGACACTGAAGCTTTCTTT. This translates into CASSTLGDTEAFF.

This clone showed up just a few times. The chain couples TRBV5-4 to TRBJ1-1, with a possible D match to TRBD1 (6 bases). The germline CDR1 and CDR2 sequences are SGHNT and YYREEE (reference sequence). V dropped 0 bases and J dropped 4 bases, with 7 bases sitting between them. The CDR3 has 13 amino acids. CDR3 sequence (DNA): TGTGCCAGCAGCTTGGGGGGGCTCACTGAAGCTTTCTTT. Protein sequence: CASSLGGLTEAFF.

The rearrangement uses TRBV10-3 and TRBJ2-7; D is undetermined. Germline V gives CDR1 ENHRY, CDR2 SYGVKD. CDR3 length: 16 residues. V lost 0 bases to trimming and J lost 6 bases, with 18 bases between them. CDR3: CAISESPTMNTLEQYF. The DNA for the CDR3 is TGTGCCATCAGTGAGTCCCCAACTATGAATACACTCGAGCAGTACTTC.

This clone was seen only once. The chain combines TRBV10-3 with TRBJ1-3, with D perhaps TRBD1 (6 bases). The germline gives CDR1 ENHRY, CDR2 SYGVKD. The CDR3 is 12 amino acids. The V and J ends lost 10 bases and 3 bases respectively, with 10 bases between them. The CDR3, as DNA: TGTGCCACAAAGGACAGTGGAAACACCATATATTTT. It specifies CATKDSGNTIYF.

The chain has TRBV5-1 and TRBJ1-4, with D perhaps TRBD1 (6 bases). Germline-derived CDR1 and CDR2 are SGHRS and YFSETQ. The CDR3 length is 16 residues. Trimming took 4 bases from V and 2 from J, leaving 15 bases between them. The CDR3 here is CASSPPLGATNEKLFF. CDR3 nucleotides: TGCGCCAGCAGCCCACCCCTGGGGGCGACTAATGAAAAACTGTTTTTT. Together with reference TRBV5-1 and TRBJ1-4, the CDR3 gives the full variable domain: KAGVTQTPRYLIKTRGQQVTLSCSPISGHRSVSWYQQTPGQGLQFLFEYFSETQRNKGNFPGRFSGRQFSNSRSEMNVSTLELGDSALYLCASSPPLGATNEKLFFGSGTQLSVL.

This clone has more than one count but fewer than ten. The chain recombines TRBV5-1 with TRBJ1-2; 7 bases fit TRBD1. The CDR3 length is 16 residues. Trimming at V came to 4 bases and at J to 0 bases, leaving 9 bases not matched to a gene. Per germline, CDR1 SGHRS and CDR2 YFSETQ. The CDR3 DNA reads as TGCGCCAGCAGCCCCTCCGGACAGGTCCCTAACTATGGCTACACCTTC. This gives the protein CASSPSGQVPNYGYTF.

The rearrangement joins TRBV11-3 to TRBJ2-1; D possibly corresponds to TRBD2 (6 bases). V lost 4 bases and J 2 bases, leaving 21 bases between the germline ends. In germline, CDR1 is SGHNT, CDR2 YENEEA. The CDR3 is 18 amino acids. The CDR3 coding sequence is TGTGCCAGCAGCTCGTCCTCGGGGACGGGAGAACCCTACAATGAGCAGTTCTTC. Amino acids: CASSSSSGTGEPYNEQFF.

The table lists this clone with a count of one. The genes are TRBV7-9 and TRBJ1-6; 7 bases map to TRBD1. Germline CDR1 reads SEHNR; CDR2 reads FQNEAQ (reference sequence). The CDR3 sequence is 16 residues long. J was trimmed by 8 bases and V by 1 base; bases with no gene match: 8. CDR3 amino acids: CASSLEGAPPDSPLHF. In nucleotides, the CDR3 is TGTGCCAGCAGCTTAGAGGGGGCCCCGCCGGATTCACCCCTCCACTTT.

In this sample, this clone turned up a few times. The CDR3 coding sequence is TGTGCCAGCAGTGAGAGACTAGCGGGGACCTACGAGCAGTACTTC. This translates into CASSERLAGTYEQYF. The chain has TRBV6-1 and TRBJ2-7; 11 nucleotides align to TRBD2. Trimming took 3 bases from V and 2 from J; bases not matched to a gene: 3. Germline CDR1 and CDR2: MNHNS and SASEGT. CDR3 length: 15 residues.

This clone has a handful of counts. The chain links TRBV7-2 to TRBJ1-1; 8 bases match TRBD1. The V and J ends lost 2 bases and 1 base, in that order; junction bases with no gene match: 3. CDR3 length: 15 residues. The V gene's germline CDR1 is SGHTA and CDR2 FQGNSA. CDR3 residues: CASSLNQGANTEAFF. CDR3 sequence (DNA): TGTGCCAGCAGCTTAAATCAGGGGGCGAACACTGAAGCTTTCTTT.

The chain combines TRBV7-9 with TRBJ2-5; tentative D call: TRBD1 (6 bases). The length of the CDR3 is 12 residues. Germline lookup yields CDR1 SEHNR and CDR2 FQNEAQ (reference sequence). The germline V and J ends were trimmed by 6 bases and 4 bases, with 9 bases remaining between them. The CDR3 DNA is TGTGCCAGCAGGGGGGCTTCAGAGACCCAGTACTTC. Its translation: CASRGASETQYF.

This clone was counted a few times. The rearrangement uses TRBV14 and TRBJ2-2, with D possibly TRBD2 on 6 matching bases. Germline V gene lookup returns CDR1 SGHDN and CDR2 FVKESK. The length of the CDR3 is 13 residues. The V gene lost 4 bases and the J gene lost 5 bases, with 8 bases spanning the gap. The CDR3 sequence: CASSLGTTGELFF. The CDR3 coding sequence is TGTGCCAGCAGCCTGGGGACTACCGGGGAGCTGTTTTTT.

This chain links TRBV6-5 with TRBJ1-1; D unclear. CDR1 MNHEY and CDR2 SVGAGI come from the germline V gene. Trimming removed 8 bases at V and 3 bases at J, with 13 bases between. The CDR3 is 13 amino acids. The CDR3 DNA is TGTGCCAGCCTCGGTCGGGGATACACTGAAGCTTTCTTT. Protein sequence: CASLGRGYTEAFF.

The rearrangement links TRBV3-1 (or the pseudogene TRBV3-2) to TRBJ2-5, with 10 bases matching TRBD2. Unmatched junction bases numbered 13, after V lost 4 bases and J lost 2 bases. Germline V lookup: CDR1 LGHDT, CDR2 YNNKEL (reference sequence). The CDR3 is 18 amino acids. The CDR3 region is CASSLRRASGRVQETQYF. The CDR3 nucleotides read TGTGCCAGCAGCCTCAGGAGGGCGAGCGGGAGGGTTCAAGAGACCCAGTACTTC.

Turning to this clone: Other DNA sequences in this specimen translate into the identical CDR3. The rearrangement uses TRBV30 and TRBJ2-2; TRBD1 matches 7 bases. Losses at the gene ends were 1 base for V and 7 bases for J; bases not matched to a gene: 3. This CDR3 contains 13 residues. Germline CDR1 reads GTSNPN; CDR2 reads SVGIG (reference sequence). CDR3 loop: CAWSGQGGGELFF. In nucleotides, the CDR3 is TGTGCCTGGAGTGGACAGGGTGGCGGGGAGCTGTTTTTT.

The V and J genes are TRBV3-1 (or the pseudogene TRBV3-2) and TRBJ1-6; TRBD1 might be the D (5 bases). Germline lookup yields CDR1 LGHDT and CDR2 YNNKEL (reference sequence). The CDR3 is 15 amino acids. Trimming took 2 bases from V and 6 from J, leaving 11 bases between them. Here the CDR3 reads CASSQPGLLNSPLHF. The CDR3 DNA sequence: TGTGCCAGCAGCCAACCGGGACTGCTTAATTCACCCCTCCACTTT.

The chain has TRBV4-3 and TRBJ1-3, with 7 bases fitting TRBD1. The CDR3 covers 16 residues. V lost 1 base to trimming and J lost 4 bases; unmatched junction nucleotides: 7. The germline V gene has CDR1 LGHNA and CDR2 YSLEER. The CDR3: CASSQVLGGPGNTIYF. Written as DNA, the CDR3 is TGCGCCAGCAGCCAAGTTCTAGGGGGCCCAGGAAACACCATATATTTT.

The genes are TRBV9 and TRBJ2-7, with a weak D call TRBD1 (5 bases). CDR3 size: 15 residues. Trimming pared 0 bases from V and 0 bases from J, leaving 10 bases between. Germline V gene sequence: CDR1 SGDLS, CDR2 YYNGEE. CDR3 coding DNA: TGTGCCAGCAGCGTAGGATGGGGCAGCTCCTACGAGCAGTACTTC. Its translation is CASSVGWGSSYEQYF.

This sequence joins TRBV11-1 and TRBJ1-1; D is undetermined. CDR1 and CDR2 (germline): SGHAT, FQDESV (reference sequence). This CDR3 spans 16 amino acids. V lost 1 base and J 6 bases, leaving 18 bases between the germline ends. CDR3 residues: CASSLGDGLNFAEAFF. The DNA of the CDR3 is TGTGCCAGCAGCTTAGGGGATGGACTAAATTTCGCTGAAGCTTTCTTT.